The 21 T cell receptor beta chains listed next were all sequenced from one sample in a study of PD-1 blockade in classical Hodgkin lymphoma. The method was immunoSEQ multiplex PCR; TCRdb's version includes in-frame clones alone and lacks a portion of them. The table lists around 45,000 clones, around 71% of them singletons. The patients all showed relapse after autologous stem cell transplantation, while their brentuximab vedotin exposure varied. The sequencing here drew on peripheral blood mononuclear cells (PBMCs), taken at baseline. These receptors originate from a human donor with classical Hodgkin lymphoma.

This chain connects TRBV7-2 to TRBJ1-2; D unclear. CDR3 size: 15 residues. Germline-derived CDR1 and CDR2 are SGHTA and FQGNSA. V lost 5 bases, J lost 8 bases, and 21 bases lay in between. CDR3 in amino acids: CASSPVGPRMRGYTF. CDR3 DNA sequence: TGTGCCAGCAGCCCCGTCGGGCCCCGTATGAGGGGCTACACCTTC.

The genes are TRBV6-5 and TRBJ1-1; D not resolved. This CDR3 contains 16 residues. The V gene lost 2 bases and the J gene lost 1 base, with 14 bases spanning the gap. In germline, CDR1 is MNHEY, CDR2 SVGAGI. The CDR3 sequence is CASSYGLPNKNTEAFF. The CDR3 DNA is TGTGCCAGCAGTTACGGGCTGCCCAATAAGAACACTGAAGCTTTCTTT.

The chain uses TRBV7-2 and TRBJ1-6; 7 bases are a match to TRBD1. From germline, CDR1 is SGHTA and CDR2 FQGNSA. Trimming took 2 bases from V and 2 from J; bases not matched to a gene: 9. The CDR3 is made up of 18 amino acids. The CDR3 loop is CASSLPPGQTPYNSPLHF. The CDR3 DNA is TGTGCCAGCAGCTTACCCCCGGGACAGACCCCCTATAATTCACCCCTCCACTTT. Supplemented by reference TRBV7-2 and TRBJ1-6, the full variable domain reads GAGVSQSPSNKVTEKGKDVELRCDPISGHTALYWYRQSLGQGLEFLIYFQGNSAPDKSGLPSDRFSAERTGGSVSTLTIQRTQQEDSAVYLCASSLPPGQTPYNSPLHFGNGTRLTVT.

The rearrangement links TRBV9 to TRBJ1-4; TRBD1 is a possible D gene (6 bases). Germline V CDR1 and CDR2: SGDLS, YYNGEE. The CDR3 runs to 15 residues. The V end was cut by 0 bases, the J end by 5 bases, with 11 bases between. This chain's CDR3 is CASSVEGTQNEKLFF. The CDR3 DNA reads TGTGCCAGCAGCGTAGAAGGGACACAGAATGAAAAACTGTTTTTT.

This clone was picked up a small number of times. The gene calls are TRBV19 and TRBJ2-6; D is uncertain. Trimming took 6 bases from V and 0 from J, leaving 18 bases between them. This CDR3 comprises 18 residues. Germline V lookup: CDR1 LNHDA, CDR2 SQIVND (reference sequence). The CDR3 loop is CASSEVEWSSSGANVLTF. CDR3 coding DNA: TGTGCCAGTAGCGAAGTAGAATGGAGCAGCTCTGGGGCCAACGTCCTGACTTTC.

CDR3 nucleotide sequence: TGTGCCAGCAGTGACTCGGCTGGAGACTATGGCTACACCTTC. Protein product: CASSDSAGDYGYTF. The chain has TRBV6-4 and TRBJ1-2; no reliable D call. The CDR3 length is 14 residues. Trimming removed 0 bases from V and 3 bases from J, with 8 bases in between. Germline V gene lookup returns CDR1 MRHNA and CDR2 SNTAGT.

The genes are TRBV11-2 and TRBJ2-2; D might be TRBD1 (6 bases). The CDR3 covers 14 residues. Germline assignment: CDR1 SGHAT and CDR2 FQNNGV. Trimming removed 5 bases from V and 1 base from J, with 8 bases in between. Here the CDR3 reads CASSVTGNTGELFF. The DNA of the CDR3 is TGTGCCAGCAGCGTGACAGGGAACACCGGGGAGCTGTTTTTT.

V usage is TRBV5-6 and J usage is TRBJ2-2; 10 nucleotides line up with TRBD1. J gave up 5 bases and V 1 base, and 2 bases lay outside the gene matches. In germline, CDR1 is SGHDT, CDR2 YYEEEE. The CDR3 is made up of 15 amino acids. CDR3 region: CASSLPGQGTGELFF. CDR3 coding DNA: TGTGCCAGCAGCTTGCCGGGACAGGGGACCGGGGAGCTGTTTTTT.

The chain combines TRBV2 with TRBJ1-1, with D unresolved. This CDR3 has 13 amino acids. CDR1 and CDR2 from the germline V gene are SNHLY and FYNNEI. V was shortened by 6 bases and J by 4 bases, with 12 bases between the two germline ends. The CDR3 is CASRPGEGTEAFF. CDR3 nucleotide sequence: TGTGCCAGCAGGCCTGGGGAGGGCACTGAAGCTTTCTTT.

The chain links TRBV28 to TRBJ1-4, with TRBD1 matching over 7 bases. Germline CDR1 is MDHEN and CDR2 is SYDVKM. Losses at the gene ends were 4 bases for V and 7 bases for J; bases not matched to a gene: 9. This CDR3 comprises 15 residues. This CDR3 is CASSSLTGNSEKLFF. CDR3 in DNA: TGTGCCAGCAGTTCACTGACAGGGAACTCTGAAAAACTGTTTTTT.

The V and J genes are TRBV5-1 and TRBJ1-1; D is unresolved. The CDR3 loop spans 14 amino acids. Trimming took 1 base from V and 1 from J, leaving 8 bases between them. The germline V gene has CDR1 SGHRS and CDR2 YFSETQ. The CDR3 spells CASSLNSANTEAFF. CDR3 nucleotide sequence: TGCGCCAGCAGCTTGAACTCGGCGAACACTGAAGCTTTCTTT. The variable domain in full, with the rest retrieved from reference TRBV5-1 and TRBJ1-1, is KAGVTQTPRYLIKTRGQQVTLSCSPISGHRSVSWYQQTPGQGLQFLFEYFSETQRNKGNFPGRFSGRQFSNSRSEMNVSTLELGDSALYLCASSLNSANTEAFFGQGTRLTVV.

V is TRBV7-3 and J is TRBJ1-2, with TRBD1 matching over 11 bases. The germline CDR1 and CDR2 sequences are SGHTA and FQGTGA. The V segment lost 2 bases and the J segment 0 bases; nucleotides outside the gene matches: 2. This CDR3 spans 16 amino acids. The chain's CDR3 is CASSLGQGATNYGYTF. Here the CDR3 DNA reads TGTGCCAGCAGCTTAGGACAGGGGGCAACTAACTATGGCTACACCTTC.

The J gene is TRBJ2-5, the V gene TRBV5-1; TRBD1 is a possible D gene (6 bases). V shed 4 bases and J shed 4 bases, with 14 bases lying between them. CDR3 size: 14 residues. Germline CDR1 and CDR2: SGHRS and YFSETQ. The CDR3 DNA follows: TGCGCCAGCAGCAATACAGGGAGCGGAGAGACCCAGTACTTC. Amino acids: CASSNTGSGETQYF.

This chain joins TRBV6-1 and TRBJ1-6; D is unresolved. The CDR3 has 14 residues. Germline CDR1 is MNHNS and CDR2 is SASEGT. Trimming took off 4 bases at V and 4 bases at J, with 8 bases between the two ends. The CDR3 spells CASSAGPYNSPLHF. DNA of the CDR3: TGTGCCAGCAGTGCCGGGCCGTATAATTCACCCCTCCACTTT.

The chain links TRBV30 to TRBJ1-6; 10 nucleotides match TRBD1. Trimming at V came to 2 bases and at J to 5 bases, leaving 9 bases not matched to a gene. CDR3 size: 17 residues. Germline V gene data show CDR1 as GTSNPN and CDR2 as SVGIG (reference sequence). CDR3 nucleotides: TGTGCCTGGAGTCCGATCCTTGGGACAGGGGATAATTCACCCCTCCACTTT. This encodes CAWSPILGTGDNSPLHF. Supplemented by reference TRBV30 and TRBJ1-6, the full variable domain reads SQTIHQWPATLVQPVGSPLSLECTVEGTSNPNLYWYRQAAGRGLQLLFYSVGIGQISSEVPQNLSASRPQDRQFILSSKKLLLSDSGFYLCAWSPILGTGDNSPLHFGNGTRLTVT.

The V and J genes are TRBV9 and TRBJ1-5; unclear D gene. Looked up from germline, CDR1 is SGDLS and CDR2 is YYNGEE. V shed 2 bases and J shed 5 bases, with 14 bases lying between them. CDR3 length: 15 residues. CDR3 amino acids: CASSVEGSGYQPQHF. DNA of the CDR3: TGTGCCAGCAGCGTTGAGGGTTCTGGCTATCAGCCCCAGCATTTT.

The rearrangement uses TRBV7-2 and TRBJ2-7; D gene unclear. This CDR3 region has 13 residues. CDR1 SGHTA and CDR2 FQGNSA come from the germline V gene. Trimming pared 8 bases from V and 3 bases from J, leaving 14 bases between. The CDR3 DNA reads as TGTGCCAGCCGCCTGGGAAGGGACTACGAGCAGTACTTC. Protein product: CASRLGRDYEQYF. The full variable domain, its missing parts supplied by reference TRBV7-2 and TRBJ2-7, is GAGVSQSPSNKVTEKGKDVELRCDPISGHTALYWYRQSLGQGLEFLIYFQGNSAPDKSGLPSDRFSAERTGGSVSTLTIQRTQQEDSAVYLCASRLGRDYEQYFGPGTRLTVT.

The rearrangement uses TRBV5-4 and TRBJ2-7, with D perhaps matching TRBD1 (6 bases). Germline lookup yields CDR1 SGHNT and CDR2 YYREEE (reference sequence). The CDR3 consists of 14 residues. The germline V and J ends were trimmed by 3 bases and 0 bases, with 10 bases remaining between them. The CDR3 is CASSSRDNSYEQYF. The CDR3 DNA is TGTGCCAGCAGCTCCCGGGACAACTCCTACGAGCAGTACTTC.

The chain is built from TRBV19 and TRBJ2-5; TRBD1 is a possible D gene (6 bases). Germline V gene lookup returns CDR1 LNHDA and CDR2 SQIVND (reference sequence). The CDR3 sequence is 16 residues long. The V and J ends lost 1 base and 0 bases respectively, with 12 bases between them. The CDR3 region is CASSIGNRAYQETQYF. In DNA, the CDR3 is TGTGCCAGTAGTATAGGGAACAGGGCGTACCAAGAGACCCAGTACTTC. Using reference TRBV19 and TRBJ2-5 for the parts outside the CDR3, the full variable domain is DGGITQSPKYLFRKEGQNVTLSCEQNLNHDAMYWYRQDPGQGLRLIYYSQIVNDFQKGDIAEGYSVSREKKESFPLTVTSAQKNPTAFYLCASSIGNRAYQETQYFGPGTRLLVL.

The table lists this clone with a count of one. This rearrangement joins TRBV19 to TRBJ2-7, with a possible D match to TRBD1 (5 bases). Trimming shortened V by 9 bases and J by 0 bases, and 12 bases separated the two germline ends. This CDR3 is built from 13 residues. The germline V gene encodes CDR1 LNHDA and CDR2 SQIVND (reference sequence). CDR3 coding DNA: TGTGCCAGCCGCGGCAGGGACTCCTACGAGCAGTACTTC. It translates to CASRGRDSYEQYF.

The count of this clone is one. This chain joins TRBV27 and TRBJ2-1; D unclear. V lost 2 bases and J lost 7, with 6 bases in between. CDR3 length: 12 residues. The V gene's germline CDR1 is MNHEY and CDR2 SMNVEV (reference sequence). CDR3 nucleotides: TGTGCCAGCAGTTTAGCCAGGAATGAGCAGTTCTTC. Its translation is CASSLARNEQFF.